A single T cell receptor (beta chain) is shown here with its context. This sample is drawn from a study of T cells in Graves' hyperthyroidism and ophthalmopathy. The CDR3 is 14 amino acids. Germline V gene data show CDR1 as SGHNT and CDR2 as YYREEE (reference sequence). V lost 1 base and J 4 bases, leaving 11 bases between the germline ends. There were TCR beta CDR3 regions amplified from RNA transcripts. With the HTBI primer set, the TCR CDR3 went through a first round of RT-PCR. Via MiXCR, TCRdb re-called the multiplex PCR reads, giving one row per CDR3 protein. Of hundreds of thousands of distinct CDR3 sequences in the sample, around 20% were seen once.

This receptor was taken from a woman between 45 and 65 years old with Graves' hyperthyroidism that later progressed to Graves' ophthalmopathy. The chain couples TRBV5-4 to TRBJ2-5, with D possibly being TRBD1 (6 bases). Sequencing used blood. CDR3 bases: TGTGCCAGCAGCTTGATCGCAGGGGTAGAGACCCAGTACTTC. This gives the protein CASSLIAGVETQYF.